Presented here are 6 T cell receptor beta chains from one specimen sequenced in a study of blood T cells in healthy people across ages. Primers used in a second PCR of about 7 to 12 cycles were a sample-barcoded 5' primer and a J-beta primer mix. TCRdb used MiXCR to reprocess the 5' RACE reads, holding one entry per CDR3 protein. The sample consists of under 2 million distinct CDR3 sequences, around 36% of them appearing once. Sequenced: blood. These receptors were obtained from a young woman in good health.

The chain carries TRBV29-1 and TRBJ2-3; TRBD1 matches 8 bases. The CDR3 runs 16 residues. Unmatched junction bases numbered 7, after V lost 0 bases and J lost 2 bases. CDR1 and CDR2 from the germline V gene are SQVTM and ANQGSEA. This CDR3 reads CSVEDPGGENTDTQYF. The CDR3 DNA sequence: TGCAGCGTTGAAGATCCAGGGGGCGAGAACACAGATACGCAGTATTTT.

In regard to this clonotype: This sequence may be a read error, since a much larger clone differs from it by one base. This rearrangement joins TRBV4-1 to TRBJ2-7, with D possibly TRBD2 on 5 matching bases. The germline gives CDR1 MGHRA, CDR2 YSYEKL. The CDR3 contains 16 residues. The CDR3 sequence: CTSSQDYSEGYYEQYF. The CDR3 region has the DNA TGCACCAGCAGCCAAGATTATAGCGAGGGTTATTACGAGCAGTACTTC.

The CDR3 region is CASSLATGELEAFF. The CDR3 coding sequence is TGCGCCAGCAGCCTGGCTACAGGGGAACTCGAAGCTTTCTTT. This chain links TRBV5-1 with TRBJ1-1, with TRBD1 matching over 7 bases. Germline values: CDR1 SGHRS, CDR2 YFSETQ. Germline trimming cut 4 bases from V and 8 bases from J; bases unmatched to any gene: 11. The CDR3 extends over 14 amino acids.

The chain employs TRBV3-1 and TRBJ2-1; 9 nucleotides line up with TRBD2. CDR3 size: 17 residues. Germline V gives CDR1 LGHDT, CDR2 YNNKEL (reference sequence). The V and J ends lost 3 bases and 3 bases, in that order; junction bases with no gene match: 9. The CDR3 spells CASSHRGSGRNYNEQFF. DNA for the CDR3: TGTGCCAGCAGCCACCGGGGAAGCGGGAGGAACTACAATGAGCAGTTCTTC.

This clonotype was detected only a few times. This rearrangement joins TRBV2 to TRBJ2-4; the D gene is possibly TRBD1 (7 bases). The CDR3 totals 16 residues. The V gene lost 7 bases and the J gene lost 9 bases, with 25 bases spanning the gap. Per the germline V gene, CDR1 is SNHLY and CDR2 is FYNNEI. The CDR3 DNA reads as TGTGCCAGCACCATGGAGGGCCTAGGACAGGCGGGCATTCAGTACTTC. Its protein is CASTMEGLGQAGIQYF.

This clonotype was seen a few times. The chain links TRBV20-1 to TRBJ1-1, with 11 bases identical to TRBD1. Germline assignment: CDR1 DFQATT and CDR2 SNEGSKA (reference sequence). J gave up 1 base and V 6 bases, and 7 bases lay outside the gene matches. There are 15 residues in the CDR3. This CDR3 reads CSARRTGGQNTEAFF. Here the CDR3 DNA reads TGCAGTGCCCGTCGGACAGGGGGCCAGAACACTGAAGCTTTCTTT.